These 30 T cell receptor beta chains originate from one sample sequenced in a study of identical twins. Via MiXCR, TCRdb re-called the 5' RACE reads, giving one row per CDR3 protein. The sample contains approximately 690,000 distinct CDR3 sequences, 5.5% to 6.5% of which appear only once. The sequenced sample consisted of naive T cells sorted from blood. These receptors were obtained from a man younger than 35 in good health.

Concerning this clonotype itself: No conserved phenylalanine or tryptophan ends this CDR3, so it is likely a read error. The V call is TRBV11-2, the J call TRBJ2-1; 8 nucleotides line up with TRBD2. J was trimmed by 4 bases and V by 3 bases; bases with no gene match: 17. Germline CDR1 and CDR2: SGHAT and FQNNGV. This CDR3 has 19 residues. This chain's CDR3 is CASSLILLAGQIRYNEQFS. In DNA form, the CDR3 reads TGTGCCAGCAGCTTGATCCTGCTAGCGGGCCAGATTAGGTACAATGAGCAGTTCTCC.

The V gene is TRBV5-1, the J gene TRBJ2-2; D gene uncertain. CDR1 and CDR2 from the germline V gene are SGHRS and YFSETQ. The CDR3 has 13 residues. V was shortened by 4 bases and J by 6 bases, with 10 bases between the two germline ends. In DNA, the CDR3 is TGCGCCAGCAGCGAAGGTGCGGCCGGGGAGCTGTTTTTT. It is translated as CASSEGAAGELFF.

Many counts were recorded for this clonotype. This chain links TRBV4-3 with TRBJ2-1, with TRBD1 matching over 7 bases. The CDR3 runs to 15 residues. Germline-derived CDR1 and CDR2 are LGHNA and YSLEER. The ends lost 0 bases at V and 9 bases at J; junction bases unmatched: 8. The CDR3 DNA follows: TGCGCCAGCAGCCAAGATTCCACAGGGGCGGGTGAGCAGTTCTTC. Protein sequence: CASSQDSTGAGEQFF.

This clonotype has a count of ten or more. The genes are TRBV27 and TRBJ2-1, with TRBD2 matching over 10 bases. Germline-derived CDR1 and CDR2 are MNHEY and SMNVEV (reference sequence). This CDR3 is 18 amino acids long. The J segment lost 9 bases and the V segment lost 5 bases, leaving 19 bases of the junction unmatched. The CDR3 DNA is TGTGCCAGCAGTGGGGGGGGGCTAGCGGGAGCCTTAGGAGGTGAGCAGTTCTTC. Protein product: CASSGGGLAGALGGEQFF.

This clonotype was counted a few times. The chain couples TRBV12-3 or TRBV12-4 to TRBJ2-6; perhaps TRBD1 as D (5 bases). V was trimmed by 8 bases and J by 4 bases, leaving 24 bases between them. The CDR3 has 18 amino acids. CDR3 nucleotides: TGTGCCAGCGGACATAGGGAAAGCCTTTTTCGCGGGGCCAACGTCCTGACTTTC. It is translated as CASGHRESLFRGANVLTF.

This clonotype was seen just once. The chain couples TRBV18 to TRBJ1-1; unclear D gene. The CDR3 length is 15 residues. Germline CDR1 reads KGHSH; CDR2 reads LQKENI. Between the trimmed V and J ends, which lost 1 base and 0 bases, there was a span of 9 bases. In nucleotides, the CDR3 is TGTGCCAGCTCACCACAAGCAGCAATGAACACTGAAGCTTTCTTT. Its translation: CASSPQAAMNTEAFF.

This clonotype showed up many times. This chain links TRBV24-1 with TRBJ2-7; D call uncertain. V was cut by 5 bases and J by 2 bases, with 9 bases left in between. This CDR3 is built from 13 residues. The V gene's germline CDR1 is KGHDR and CDR2 SFDVKD. CDR3 sequence (DNA): TGTGCCACCAGTGCGGCATCAACCTACGAGCAGTACTTC. This translates into CATSAASTYEQYF.

The genes are TRBV15 and TRBJ2-2; perhaps TRBD2 as D (6 bases). The V and J ends lost 1 base and 5 bases respectively, with 11 bases between them. Germline V gene data show CDR1 as LNHNV and CDR2 as YYDKDF (reference sequence). This CDR3 region has 15 residues. DNA of the CDR3: TGTGCCACCAGCAGAGGGGTAGGACTAACCGGGGAGCTGTTTTTT. It is translated as CATSRGVGLTGELFF.

The V and J genes are TRBV6-2 or TRBV6-3 and TRBJ2-1; TRBD2 matches at 13 bases. Germline V gene lookup returns CDR1 MNHEY and CDR2 SVGEGT. The CDR3 runs to 15 residues. The V gene end was trimmed by 5 bases and the J gene end by 6 bases; junction bases not matched to a gene: 4. This CDR3 reads CASSQTSGRPNEQFF. The CDR3 nucleotides are TGTGCCAGCAGTCAGACTAGCGGGAGGCCCAATGAGCAGTTCTTC.

Of note for this clonotype: A read error is possible here, since a much larger clone lies one base away. J is TRBJ2-1 and V is TRBV9, with 8 bases identical to TRBD2. Germline loops: CDR1 SGDLS, CDR2 YYNGEE. This CDR3 region has 16 residues. The CDR3 coding sequence is TGTACCAGCAGCCCCCGAAGCGGGAGAACCTACAATGAGCAGTTCTTC. Residues: CTSSPRSGRTYNEQFF.

This chain links TRBV5-1 with TRBJ2-7, with a tentative D call TRBD1 (5 bases). V gave up 2 bases and J gave up 7 bases, with 16 bases separating them. This CDR3 comprises 14 residues. Germline CDR1 SGHRS, CDR2 YFSETQ. This chain's CDR3 is CASSLGAGEGEQYV. CDR3 bases: TGCGCCAGCAGCTTAGGGGCAGGCGAAGGGGAGCAGTACGTC.

Many counts were recorded for this clonotype. The V gene is TRBV7-2, the J gene TRBJ2-7; the D gene is possibly TRBD2 (5 bases). Trimming removed 1 base at V and 5 bases at J, with 9 bases between. Germline values: CDR1 SGHTA, CDR2 FQGNSA. The CDR3 is 13 amino acids. CDR3 sequence: CASSLVAGHEQYF. CDR3 in DNA: TGTGCCAGCAGCTTAGTCGCGGGTCACGAGCAGTACTTC.

The V and J genes are TRBV7-9 and TRBJ2-5, with D unclear. Trimming shortened V by 1 base and J by 1 base, and 13 bases separated the two germline ends. CDR3 size: 16 residues. Germline V gene lookup returns CDR1 SEHNR and CDR2 FQNEAQ (reference sequence). CDR3 protein: CASSLVGQRFQETQYF. Written as DNA, the CDR3 is TGTGCCAGCAGCTTAGTTGGGCAGCGCTTCCAAGAGACCCAGTACTTC.

There are many counts of this clonotype. J is TRBJ1-4 and V is TRBV20-1, with no clear D. Trimming removed 4 bases from V and 8 bases from J, with 8 bases in between. This CDR3 has 11 residues. CDR1 is DFQATT and CDR2 is SNEGSKA in the germline V gene (reference sequence). The chain's CDR3 is CSATWEEKLFF. The CDR3 bases are TGCAGTGCTACTTGGGAGGAAAAACTGTTTTTT.

The rearrangement links TRBV3-1 to TRBJ2-6; D call uncertain. Germline assignment: CDR1 LGHDT and CDR2 YNNKEL (reference sequence). The V gene lost 7 bases and the J gene lost 1 base, with 5 bases spanning the gap. The CDR3 totals 13 residues. As DNA, the CDR3 is TGTGCCAGCACCATTTCTGGGGCCAACGTCCTGACTTTC. Translation gives CASTISGANVLTF.

This clonotype has at least ten counts. This sequence joins TRBV5-1 and TRBJ2-1; TRBD2 matches at 7 bases. The CDR3 consists of 15 residues. The junction had 13 bases not matched to a gene; V was cut back by 4 bases and J by 9 bases. CDR1 and CDR2 from the germline V gene are SGHRS and YFSETQ. The CDR3 region is CASSPVASGLSEQFF. CDR3 coding DNA: TGCGCCAGCAGCCCGGTAGCTAGCGGCCTGAGTGAGCAGTTCTTC. The full variable domain, completed using reference TRBV5-1 and TRBJ2-1, is KAGVTQTPRYLIKTRGQQVTLSCSPISGHRSVSWYQQTPGQGLQFLFEYFSETQRNKGNFPGRFSGRQFSNSRSEMNVSTLELGDSALYLCASSPVASGLSEQFFGPGTRLTVL.

This clonotype appeared many times. The chain carries TRBV5-1 and TRBJ2-3, with a possible D match to TRBD1 (6 bases). The germline V and J ends were trimmed by 2 bases and 1 base, with 11 bases remaining between them. Germline V gene data show CDR1 as SGHRS and CDR2 as YFSETQ. The CDR3 has 15 residues. CDR3 sequence reads: CASSLGQYRTDTQYF. The DNA of the CDR3 is TGCGCCAGCAGCTTAGGACAGTATCGCACAGATACGCAGTATTTT.

This clonotype came up a few times. This rearrangement joins TRBV12-3 or TRBV12-4 to TRBJ1-6; D is possibly TRBD1 (5 bases). CDR3 length: 14 amino acids. V lost 5 bases and J 11 bases, leaving 16 bases between the germline ends. The CDR3 region has the DNA TGTGCCAGCAGTCATGGGGTGGGGGGTCCACCCCTCCACTTT. Amino acids: CASSHGVGGPPLHF.

This clonotype was seen many times. This chain connects TRBV20-1 to TRBJ2-3, with D tentatively TRBD1 (5 bases). Trimming removed 6 bases at V and 2 bases at J, with 6 bases between. In germline, CDR1 is DFQATT, CDR2 SNEGSKA (reference sequence). The CDR3 consists of 11 residues. CDR3 sequence reads: CSAGDTDTQYF. As DNA, the CDR3 is TGCAGTGCAGGGGACACAGATACGCAGTATTTT.

This clonotype was seen a handful of times. The rearrangement uses TRBV18 and TRBJ2-5, with TRBD2 matching over 7 bases. The germline V gene encodes CDR1 KGHSH and CDR2 LQKENI. Trimming took 1 base from V and 4 from J; bases not matched to a gene: 6. The CDR3 loop spans 15 amino acids. The CDR3 reads CASSPLRGSRETQYF. Here the CDR3 DNA reads TGTGCCAGCTCACCACTCCGCGGGAGCAGAGAGACCCAGTACTTC.

Notes on this clonotype: A much larger clone differs by one base, so this may be a read error. The chain joins TRBV12-3 or TRBV12-4 to TRBJ1-5; TRBD1 is a possible D gene (5 bases). This CDR3 has 15 amino acids. The CDR3 bases are TGTGCCAGCGGGGGAGGGGAAAATAGCAGTCAGCCCCAGCATTTT. Protein sequence: CASGGGENSSQPQHF.

The rearrangement joins TRBV27 to TRBJ2-1, with 8 positions matching TRBD1. The germline V gene encodes CDR1 MNHEY and CDR2 SMNVEV (reference sequence). The V gene end was trimmed by 10 bases and the J gene end by 5 bases; junction bases not matched to a gene: 10. The CDR3 loop spans 14 amino acids. This chain's CDR3 is CATLSGGAHNEQFF. The CDR3, as DNA: TGTGCCACCTTATCAGGGGGCGCCCACAATGAGCAGTTCTTC.

The chain is built from TRBV12-3 or TRBV12-4 and TRBJ2-4; a weak D match, TRBD1 (5 bases). This CDR3 is built from 12 residues. Trimming took off 5 bases at V and 15 bases at J, with 17 bases between the two ends. CDR3 DNA: TGTGCCAGCAGTCTTACCCGAGACAGAGGGTACTTC. Translated: CASSLTRDRGYF.

This clonotype was seen a handful of times. CDR3 loop: CASSDEREAPDTQYF. CDR3 DNA sequence: TGTGCCAGCAGCGACGAGCGGGAGGCGCCAGATACGCAGTATTTT. The chain uses TRBV28 and TRBJ2-3, with 9 bases that match TRBD2. The CDR3 has 15 residues. Germline V gene data show CDR1 as MDHEN and CDR2 as SYDVKM. With V trimmed by 6 bases and J by 4 bases, 8 bases remained unmatched.

This clonotype turned up a few times. The chain combines TRBV29-1 with TRBJ2-7; D is undetermined. The CDR3 has 11 residues. CDR1 and CDR2 (germline): SQVTM, ANQGSEA. Trimming pared 6 bases from V and 4 bases from J, leaving 10 bases between. The CDR3 coding sequence is TGCAGCGTCGGGTGGGGATACGAGCAGTACTTC. The encoded protein is CSVGWGYEQYF.

Details on this clonotype: The CDR3 ends on some other residue instead of the conserved phenylalanine or tryptophan, so this is likely a read error. The rearrangement uses TRBV20-1 and TRBJ1-5; D is uncertain. The CDR3 sequence is 13 residues long. Germline loops: CDR1 DFQATT, CDR2 SNEGSKA (reference sequence). V gave up 5 bases and J gave up 1 base, with 9 bases separating them. CDR3 protein: CSAPPESNQPQHC. The CDR3 DNA sequence: TGCAGTGCTCCTCCAGAAAGCAATCAGCCCCAGCATTGT.

This clonotype came up once. The rearrangement uses TRBV4-3 and TRBJ2-5; weak D call: TRBD2 (5 bases). The CDR3 covers 16 residues. V lost 0 bases, J lost 7 bases, and 18 bases lay in between. CDR1 is LGHNA and CDR2 is YSLEER in the germline V gene. CDR3 DNA: TGCGCCAGCAGCCAAGATAATAGAGGGCCGGGCGGGACCCAGTACTTC. Translating it yields CASSQDNRGPGGTQYF.

This clonotype was observed a handful of times. This rearrangement joins TRBV5-1 to TRBJ2-2; D tentatively fits TRBD1 or TRBD2 (5 bases each). The germline V and J ends were trimmed by 4 bases and 4 bases, with 17 bases remaining between them. The CDR3 totals 16 residues. CDR1 SGHRS and CDR2 YFSETQ come from the germline V gene. CDR3 nucleotide sequence: TGCGCCAGCAGCGAACTCTCTATGAGGGGCACCGGGGAGCTGTTTTTT. This sequence encodes CASSELSMRGTGELFF.

This clonotype has a count of ten or more. The chain recombines TRBV7-2 with TRBJ2-1, with 9 bases fitting TRBD2. The CDR3 is made up of 17 amino acids. In germline, CDR1 is SGHTA, CDR2 FQGNSA. V lost 1 base and J lost 7; bases outside the gene matches: 11. The CDR3 sequence: CASSLVATSGVGNEQFF. The CDR3 DNA reads TGTGCCAGCAGCTTAGTGGCGACTAGCGGAGTGGGGAATGAGCAGTTCTTC.

Ten or more counts support this clonotype. The rearrangement links TRBV27 to TRBJ2-1, with no clear D. Germline assignment: CDR1 MNHEY and CDR2 SMNVEV (reference sequence). The CDR3 has 13 amino acids. V was clipped by 11 bases and J by 1 base, with 12 bases between them. CDR3 nucleotides: TGTGCCGGAAGACGTCCGTCCTACAATGAGCAGTTCTTC. Its translation: CAGRRPSYNEQFF.